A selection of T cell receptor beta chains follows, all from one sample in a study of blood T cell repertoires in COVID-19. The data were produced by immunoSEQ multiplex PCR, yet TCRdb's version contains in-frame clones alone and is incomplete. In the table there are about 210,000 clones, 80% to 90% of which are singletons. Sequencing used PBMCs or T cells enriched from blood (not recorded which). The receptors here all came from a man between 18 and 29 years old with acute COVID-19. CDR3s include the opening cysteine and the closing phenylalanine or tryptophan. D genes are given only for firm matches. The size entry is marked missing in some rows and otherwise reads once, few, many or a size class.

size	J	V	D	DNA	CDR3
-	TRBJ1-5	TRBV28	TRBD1	TGTGCCAGCAGTTTAGGGGGACAGGGGGATCAGCCCCAGCATTTT	CASSLGGQGDQPQHF
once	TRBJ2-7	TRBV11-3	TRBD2	TGTGCCAGCAGCTTAGATTTATTACTAGCGGCGCCTTACGAGCAGTACTTC	CASSLDLLLAAPYEQYF
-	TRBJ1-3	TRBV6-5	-	TGTGCCAGCAGTTACTCTGGCCGAAACTCTGGAAACACCATATATTTT	CASSYSGRNSGNTIYF
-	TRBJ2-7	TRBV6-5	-	TGTGCCAGCAGCCCGGCAGGGTCCCACGAGCAGTACTTC	CASSPAGSHEQYF
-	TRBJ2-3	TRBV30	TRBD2	TGTGCCTGGAGTGCGATAGCGGGAGATACGCAGTATTTT	CAWSAIAGDTQYF
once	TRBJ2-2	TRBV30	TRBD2	TGTGCCTGGTGGGGGACTAGCGGGAGGGAGATGGGCACCGGGGAGCTGTTTTTT	CAWWGTSGREMGTGELFF
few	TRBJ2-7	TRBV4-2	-	TGTGCCAGCAGCCTCGAAACCGGGAGTAGTCCTTACGAGCAGTACTTC	CASSLETGSSPYEQYF
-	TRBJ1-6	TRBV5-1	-	TGCGCCAGCAGCTTGGTGGCGGGGAGCTCCTATAATTCACCCCTCCACTTT	CASSLVAGSSYNSPLHF
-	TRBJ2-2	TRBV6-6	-	TGTGCCAGCAGTCGCAGGGGGGCCTCGACGTCAACCGGGGAGCTGTTTTTT	CASSRRGASTSTGELFF
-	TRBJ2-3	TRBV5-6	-	TGTGCCAGCAGCTTCTTCCGGGACAAATCAGATACGCAGTATTTT	CASSFFRDKSDTQYF
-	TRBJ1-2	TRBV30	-	TGTGCCTGGGGGGACGGGGTTAACTATGGCTACACCTTC	CAWGDGVNYGYTF
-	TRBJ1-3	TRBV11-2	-	TGTGCCAGCAGCCACACGGGGAACACCATATATTTT	CASSHTGNTIYF
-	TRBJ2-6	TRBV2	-	TGTGCCAGCAGTCAGGTCATACAGGGGAGGCCTTCTGGGGCCAACGTCCTGACTTTC	CASSQVIQGRPSGANVLTF
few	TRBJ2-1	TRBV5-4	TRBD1	TGTGCCAGCAGCAGAGGACAGGGCCAATACAATGAGCAGTTCTTC	CASSRGQGQYNEQFF
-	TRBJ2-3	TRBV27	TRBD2	TGTGCCAGCAGGCTAGCGGGAGCAGATACGCAGTATTTT	CASRLAGADTQYF
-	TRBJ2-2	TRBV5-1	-	TGCGCCAGCAGCCCCGGGACTACAGGGACCCACACCGGGGAGCTGTTTTTT	CASSPGTTGTHTGELFF
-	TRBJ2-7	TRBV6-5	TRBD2	TGTGCCAGCAGTTACTCGTTTAGCGGGGTTTCCTACGAGCAGTACTTC	CASSYSFSGVSYEQYF
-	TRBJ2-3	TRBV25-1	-	TGTGCCAGCAGTGGTATGGCCCCAGATACGCAGTATTTT	CASSGMAPDTQYF
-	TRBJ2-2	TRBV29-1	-	TGCAGCGCTGGGGGGATCGGGAACACCGGGGAGCTGTTTTTT	CSAGGIGNTGELFF